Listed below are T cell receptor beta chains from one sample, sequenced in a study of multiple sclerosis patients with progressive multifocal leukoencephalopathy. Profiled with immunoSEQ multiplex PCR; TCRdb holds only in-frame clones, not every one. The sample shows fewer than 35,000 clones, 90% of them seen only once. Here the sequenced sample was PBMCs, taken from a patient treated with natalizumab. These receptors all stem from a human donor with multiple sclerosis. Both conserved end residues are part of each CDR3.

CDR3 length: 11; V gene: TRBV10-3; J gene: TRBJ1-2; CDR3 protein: CATRGNYGYTF
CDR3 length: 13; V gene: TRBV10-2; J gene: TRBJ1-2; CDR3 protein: CASSDPPVYGYTF
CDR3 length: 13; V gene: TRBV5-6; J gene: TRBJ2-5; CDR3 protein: CASNLREVETQYF
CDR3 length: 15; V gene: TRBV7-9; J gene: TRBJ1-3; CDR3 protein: CASSFPGQPGNTIYF
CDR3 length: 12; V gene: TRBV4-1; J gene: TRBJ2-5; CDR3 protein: CASSHDVGTQYF
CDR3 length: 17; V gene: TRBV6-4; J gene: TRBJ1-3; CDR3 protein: CASSDSGRPSSGNTIYF
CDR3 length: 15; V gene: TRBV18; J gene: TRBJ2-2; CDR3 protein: CASSPRTGDPGELFF
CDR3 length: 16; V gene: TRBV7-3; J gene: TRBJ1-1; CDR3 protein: CASSLIGGGRNTEAFF
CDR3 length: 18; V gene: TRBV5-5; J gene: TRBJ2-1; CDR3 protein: CASSFLGTTGGLYNEQFF
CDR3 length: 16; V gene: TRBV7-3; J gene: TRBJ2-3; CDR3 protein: CASSSLGTGGTDTQYF
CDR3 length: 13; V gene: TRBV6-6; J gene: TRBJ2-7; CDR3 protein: CASSTAGPDEQYF
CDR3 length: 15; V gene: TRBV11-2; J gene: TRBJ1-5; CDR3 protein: CASSRDRGGNQPQHF
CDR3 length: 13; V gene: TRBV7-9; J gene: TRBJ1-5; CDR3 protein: CASSLDRVSPQHF
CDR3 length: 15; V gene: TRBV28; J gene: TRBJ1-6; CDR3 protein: CASSRLDRDNSPLHF
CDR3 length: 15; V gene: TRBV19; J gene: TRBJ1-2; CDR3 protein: CASSPGTVGGYGYTF
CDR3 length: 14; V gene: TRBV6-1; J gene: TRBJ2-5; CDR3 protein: CASSPIDSKETQYF
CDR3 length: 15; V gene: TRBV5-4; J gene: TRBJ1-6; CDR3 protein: CASSPGQDYNSPLHF
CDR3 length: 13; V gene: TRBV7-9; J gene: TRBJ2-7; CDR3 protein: CASSAQRSYEQYF
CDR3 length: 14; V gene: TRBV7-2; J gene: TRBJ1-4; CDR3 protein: CASSPTGLGEKLFF
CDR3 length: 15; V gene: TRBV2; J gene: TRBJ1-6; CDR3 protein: CASSIESSYNSPLHF
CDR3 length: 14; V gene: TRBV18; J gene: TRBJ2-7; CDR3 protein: CASSRGGDFIKQYF
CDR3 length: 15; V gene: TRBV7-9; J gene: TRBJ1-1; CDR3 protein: CASSFITGGKVEAFF
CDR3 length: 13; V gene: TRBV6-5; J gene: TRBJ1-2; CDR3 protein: CASTPGTGNGYTF
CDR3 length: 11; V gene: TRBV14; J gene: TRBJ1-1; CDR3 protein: CASSQGGEAFF
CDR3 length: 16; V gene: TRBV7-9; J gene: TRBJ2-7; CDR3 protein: CASSLPPGGSSYEQYF
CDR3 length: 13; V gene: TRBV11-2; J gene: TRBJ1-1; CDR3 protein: CASSFRVDTEAFF
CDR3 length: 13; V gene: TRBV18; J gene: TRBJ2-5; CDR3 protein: CASSPISLETQYF
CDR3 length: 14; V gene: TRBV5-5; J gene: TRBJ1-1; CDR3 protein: CASSSRTGNTEAFF
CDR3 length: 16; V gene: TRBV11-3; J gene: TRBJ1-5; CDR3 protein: CASSLVPGDDNQPQHF
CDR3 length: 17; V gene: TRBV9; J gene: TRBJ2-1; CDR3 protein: CASSAVEARDSRNEQFF
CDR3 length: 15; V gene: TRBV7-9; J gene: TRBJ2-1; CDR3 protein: CASSYRTDSYNEQFF
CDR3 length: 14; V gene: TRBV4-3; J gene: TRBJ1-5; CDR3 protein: CASSQARVNQPQHF
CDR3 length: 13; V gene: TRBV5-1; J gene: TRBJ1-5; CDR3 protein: CASSRSYNQPQHF
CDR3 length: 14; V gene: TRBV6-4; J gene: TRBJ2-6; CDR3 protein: CASSEGAGANVLTF
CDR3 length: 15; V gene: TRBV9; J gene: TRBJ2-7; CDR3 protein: CASSVHDRSSYEQYF